What follows describes a single T cell receptor (beta chain). It lacks a known antigen. No clone much larger than this one lies a single base away; base qualities are absent. The entry originates in a study of TIL therapy for anti-PD-1-resistant metastatic lung cancer (TCRdb year 2021). Looking at the study overall: Tumors were harvested prior to any PD-1/PD-L1 blockade, after which nivolumab was administered to patients, and lymphodepletion, expanded TIL infusion and IL-2 were given to patients who progressed. The cohort was predominantly lung adenocarcinoma, with several EGFR-mutant and two ALK-rearranged tumors, and half of patients were current or former smokers. Clonotypes were tracked across tumor, expanded TIL product and serial blood samples by T cell receptor beta sequencing of tumor and peripheral blood. Enrolled patients had a median age of around 58 years (range about 38-85) and a median tumor PD-L1 proportion score of approximately 6.6%. A median non-synonymous tumor mutation burden of roughly 1.4 mutations per megabase was determined across the cohort by whole-exome sequencing. Study-wide findings and limitations: Generalizability was limited because the cohort was highly selected, with more treatment-naive, never-smoker and oncogene-addicted patients included than is typical. The study protocol defined all tumor marker inferences as exploratory. The baseline peripheral repertoire was partially replaced by infused TIL clonotypes, which then decayed over months, and persistence showed no apparent association with response.

In the paper's terms, the time point label means: pre-treatment sample, taken before nivolumab and TIL therapy. Adults with stage 4 NSCLC were enrolled in a dual-center phase I trial from late 2017 to early 2020. Samples came from a single-arm, open-label phase I trial of tumor-infiltrating lymphocyte therapy with nivolumab in advanced non-small cell lung cancer. Blood mononuclear cells from EDTA tubes were separated on a Ficoll gradient and snap-frozen as pellets, and DNA was extracted from the cells using a Qiagen mini-prep kit. TCR beta CDR3 regions were amplified from genomic DNA by bias-controlled multiplex PCR with the immunoSEQ v3 hsTCRB kit. TCR libraries were sequenced on an Illumina NextSeq 500 to 1.5 million to 2 million read pairs for survey level or roughly 4.5-6 million for deep level. From the authors' description of their analysis: Clonality was reported by immunoSEQ Analyzer software, which also assigned V, D and J genes and filtered out non-productive sequences. Repertoires were compared by productive Simpson clonality and by the Morisita overlap index of productive TRB rearrangements between infused TIL and blood. Absolute clonotype counts in blood were estimated as lymphocyte count times CD3+ fraction times the clone's productive frequency. Imported from immuneACCESS, the table was reduced by TCRdb to in-frame sequences with V and J called. These copies leave out some clones; in studies compared against another copy, an unresolved V gene accounts for under half, and the cause of the remainder is not known. V, J and clone size reflect that table, while D and trimming were determined from the DNA. Recorded for this sample are approximately 45,000 clones; 79% of them occurred a single time. The leading ten clones occupy more than 13% of the sample.

Sequences were derived from blood, sampled at baseline. The receptor was derived from a man aged 65 to 85 with non-small cell lung cancer.

In nucleotide form, the sequence is TGTGCTAGTGGTTTGCCAGGACAGGAATCTTCTGGGGCCAACGTCCTGACTTTC. It codes for CASGLPGQESSGANVLTF. Here the chain combines TRBV12-5 and TRBJ2-6; TRBD1 fits 7 bases in the junction. The CDR3 sequence holds 18 residues, the cysteine and phenylalanine included. The only DNA kept is the CDR3, 54 bases in frame from the first base. The germline V and J ends show losses of 2 bases and 1 base respectively, and no gene match explains 8 bases of the junction. The germline V gene gives CDR1 as LGHNT and CDR2 as FRNRAP.